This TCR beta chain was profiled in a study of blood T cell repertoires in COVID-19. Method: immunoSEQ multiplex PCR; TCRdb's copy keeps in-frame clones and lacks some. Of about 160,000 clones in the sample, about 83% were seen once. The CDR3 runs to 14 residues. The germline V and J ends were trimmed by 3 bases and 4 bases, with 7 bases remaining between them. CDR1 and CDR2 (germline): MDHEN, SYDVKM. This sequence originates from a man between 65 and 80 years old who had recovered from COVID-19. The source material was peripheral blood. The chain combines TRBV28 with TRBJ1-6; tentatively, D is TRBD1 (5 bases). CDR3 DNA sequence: TGTGCCAGCAGTTTGGAGGGGTATAATTCACCCCTCCACTTT. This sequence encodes CASSLEGYNSPLHF.